This entry is about one TCR beta chain. It has no known antigen specificity. The input lacks base qualities; no much larger clone sits a single base away. The sample comes from a study of blood T cell repertoires in COVID-19 (TCRdb year 2020). For context, the study as a whole: Samples covering the acute and convalescent phases of COVID-19 were provided by collaborators in the United States, Italy and Spain. Samples came from the ongoing ImmuneRACE study (first 160 participants) plus 1,254 subjects from 6 global collaborators. Subjects who had been exposed to COVID-19, were actively infected with it, or had recovered from it provided the deeply sampled blood TCRbeta repertoires that made up the dataset. Where HLA class I and class II types were available, the types were taken from metadata supplied by the sample provider, not from assay-based typing. The prospective study material was composed of cDNA or gDNA derived from T cells, B-cell-depleted T cells, or PBMCs. A freely available public database, intended as a resource for researchers studying the immune response to SARS-CoV-2, is where the repertoires were released. A de-identified subject ID, COVID-19 status, age in years and sex were almost always included in the sample metadata.

The study at large found these results: The quantity of clinical and demographic metadata differed by source and by participant and was supplied without curation.

At one collaborating source in Seattle, patients were enrolled during active infection and were followed longitudinally through the course of disease. Whole blood was collected in K2EDTA tubes by collaborating institutions according to the institutions' own protocols. For TCRbeta analysis, collaborators shipped samples in one of three forms: frozen whole blood, isolated PBMCs, or DNA extracted from either of those sample types. CDR1 and CDR2 are drawn from the germline V gene: SGHAT, FQNNGV. The cysteine opens and the phenylalanine closes a CDR3 of 15 amino acids. The entry retains the CDR3 DNA only, 45 bases that are in frame from base 1. Deletion took 1 base off V and 2 bases off J, with a span of 9 bases between the germline ends. TCRbeta CDR3 regions were amplified from genomic DNA using the immunoSEQ Assay, a bias-controlled multiplex PCR. As for how the authors treated the data: The number of nucleated cells in each sample was estimated by amplification of reference gene primers within the assay. To quantify the absolute abundance of each unique TCRbeta CDR3 rearrangement, sequence reads were collapsed and filtered. For each sample, productive Simpson clonality was calculated as the square root of Simpson's diversity index across productive rearrangements. In TCRdb, the immuneACCESS table is reduced to in-frame sequences with V and J assigned. These tables do not hold every clone; where another copy was compared, an unresolved V gene accounts for under half, and the others remain unexplained. The V and J calls and the clone size are those of that table, but D and trimming were determined from the DNA. The sample has roughly 84,000 clones on record, roughly 78% of them singletons. The ten largest clonotypes hold approximately 40% of the sample.

Material: peripheral blood. The source of this sequence is a man aged 60-69 years with COVID-19, enrolled during active disease. The rearranged segments are TRBV11-2 and TRBJ1-5, with no reliable assignment of the D segment. The CDR3 region reads CASSLAGAGNQPQHF. The DNA sequence is TGTGCCAGCAGCTTAGCGGGAGCCGGCAATCAGCCCCAGCATTTT.